Below, 12 T cell receptor beta chains from the same sample are listed, as sequenced in a study of T cells after yellow fever vaccination. TCRdb called the 5' RACE reads again in MiXCR, with one record for every CDR3 protein. This table has 250,000 or so distinct CDR3 sequences, around 6.7% appearing once. The specimen was CD4+ T cells sorted from PBMCs, collected on the day of the yellow fever booster vaccination. All receptors come from a man aged 30-40 years who received the YFV17D yellow fever vaccine.

This clonotype has at least ten counts. The genes are TRBV9 and TRBJ2-3; D unclear. Germline CDR1 SGDLS, CDR2 YYNGEE. The length of the CDR3 is 14 residues. V gave up 0 bases and J gave up 3 bases, with 8 bases separating them. As DNA, the CDR3 is TGTGCCAGCAGCGTAGGAGATAGTACAGATACGCAGTATTTT. Translating gives CASSVGDSTDTQYF.

The rearrangement links TRBV6-2 or TRBV6-3 to TRBJ2-6, with 9 bases matching TRBD1. With V trimmed by 0 bases and J by 0 bases, 9 bases remained unmatched. In germline, CDR1 is MNHEY, CDR2 SVGEGT. CDR3 length: 20 amino acids. The DNA for the CDR3 is TGTGCCAGCAGTTACTCGAGTTGGACAGGGGAAGACTCTGGGGCCAACGTCCTGACTTTC. It specifies CASSYSSWTGEDSGANVLTF.

The V gene is TRBV5-1, the J gene TRBJ2-5; 10 bases match TRBD2. Trimming cost V 2 bases and J 0 bases; bases outside gene matches: 1. There are 15 residues in the CDR3. CDR1 SGHRS and CDR2 YFSETQ come from the germline V gene. CDR3 amino acids: CASSLLAGNQETQYF. The CDR3 nucleotides read TGCGCCAGCAGCTTACTAGCGGGGAACCAAGAGACCCAGTACTTC.

This clonotype was counted ten times or more. J is TRBJ1-5 and V is TRBV27, with D possibly matching TRBD1 (6 bases). The V end was cut by 6 bases, the J end by 6 bases, with 18 bases between. Germline assignment: CDR1 MNHEY and CDR2 SMNVEV (reference sequence). The CDR3 is 15 amino acids. In nucleotides, the CDR3 is TGTGCCAGCAGCACGGGCAGGGACACTTTTCAGCCCCAGCATTTT. It is translated as CASSTGRDTFQPQHF.

The CDR3 sequence: CSASLVSSYEQYF. Here the CDR3 DNA reads TGCAGTGCTTCCCTGGTCAGCTCCTACGAGCAGTACTTC. The rearrangement links TRBV20-1 to TRBJ2-7; D gene ambiguous. Trimming stripped 5 bases from V and 0 bases from J, with 11 bases between. Germline loops: CDR1 DFQATT, CDR2 SNEGSKA (reference sequence). The CDR3 contains 13 residues.

This chain links TRBV20-1 with TRBJ2-7; 7 positions match TRBD1. CDR3 size: 14 residues. Germline CDR1 DFQATT, CDR2 SNEGSKA (reference sequence). Trimming removed 3 bases from V and 2 bases from J; junction bases left unmatched: 7. In DNA, the CDR3 is TGCAGTGCTAGTTTGAGGGGGCACGCCTACGAGCAGTACTTC. Its translation is CSASLRGHAYEQYF.

The sample holds many counts of this clonotype. This chain connects TRBV12-3 or TRBV12-4 to TRBJ2-7; 14 bases match TRBD2. Trimming took 6 bases from V and 6 from J; bases not matched to a gene: 1. This CDR3 has 13 residues. Here the CDR3 reads CASSGTSGSEQYF. The CDR3 DNA reads TGTGCCAGCAGCGGGACTAGCGGGAGCGAGCAGTACTTC.

This clonotype occurred a few times. This rearrangement joins TRBV12-3 or TRBV12-4 to TRBJ1-5; TRBD1 agrees at 7 bases. The CDR3 totals 14 residues. J lost 3 bases, V lost 7 bases, and 6 bases had no gene match. CDR3 DNA: TGTGCCAGCAACCGAGGGACAGACAATCAGCCCCAGCATTTT. Translation gives CASNRGTDNQPQHF.

The J gene is TRBJ1-5, the V gene TRBV5-1, with D possibly TRBD1 on 5 matching bases. V was pared by 5 bases and J by 3 bases, with 9 bases between. This CDR3 contains 13 residues. Germline lookup yields CDR1 SGHRS and CDR2 YFSETQ. The CDR3 DNA reads as TGCGCCAGCAGGACAGAACTCAATCAGCCCCAGCATTTT. Amino acids: CASRTELNQPQHF.

This chain uses TRBV9 with TRBJ2-7, with TRBD1 matching over 8 bases. Germline CDR1 SGDLS, CDR2 YYNGEE. The CDR3 extends over 15 amino acids. Germline trimming cut 0 bases from V and 6 bases from J; bases unmatched to any gene: 8. CDR3 sequence reads: CASSVAGQGTFEQYF. The CDR3 DNA reads TGTGCCAGCAGCGTAGCAGGACAGGGAACCTTCGAGCAGTACTTC.

This clonotype came up many times. J is TRBJ2-1 and V is TRBV20-1, with a weak D call TRBD2 (5 bases). Germline V CDR1 and CDR2: DFQATT, SNEGSKA (reference sequence). Trimming cost V 2 bases and J 3 bases, with 11 bases left between them. This CDR3 has 14 amino acids. The CDR3 bases are TGCAGTGCTAGAAGAGCGGCTGGCTACAATGAGCAGTTCTTC. It specifies CSARRAAGYNEQFF.

This clonotype was seen a handful of times. This chain links TRBV7-2 with TRBJ2-7; 7 bases line up with TRBD2. V trimming: 6 bases; J trimming: 11 bases; junction bases outside the gene matches: 13. CDR1 is SGHTA and CDR2 is FQGNSA in the germline V gene. The CDR3 extends over 13 amino acids. For the CDR3, the DNA is TGTGCCAGCAGTTATGGGCTAGCGGAAAAGGAGTACTTC. Its protein product is CASSYGLAEKEYF. The whole variable domain, remainder taken from reference TRBV7-2 and TRBJ2-7, is GAGVSQSPSNKVTEKGKDVELRCDPISGHTALYWYRQSLGQGLEFLIYFQGNSAPDKSGLPSDRFSAERTGGSVSTLTIQRTQQEDSAVYLCASSYGLAEKEYFGPGTRLTVT.